Shown below are 10 T cell receptor beta chains from a single sample sequenced in a study of tumor and adjacent non-tumor tissue in lung cancer. TCRbeta libraries were built with three rounds of nested PCR, modified from ARM-PCR. TCRdb itself ran the multiplex PCR reads through MiXCR, one entry per CDR3 protein. This table has about 93,000 distinct CDR3 sequences, about 66% appearing once. No cell sorting was done before RNA was extracted from the tissue. Material for sequencing was lung tumor tissue. The source is a man between 65 and 80 years old with non-small cell lung cancer.

This clonotype is labeled medium-sized. The J gene is TRBJ2-6, the V gene TRBV5-4; D uncertain. Per the germline V gene, CDR1 is SGHNT and CDR2 is YYREEE (reference sequence). Trimming pared 6 bases from V and 1 base from J, leaving 8 bases between. This CDR3 is 14 amino acids long. CDR3 in DNA: TGTGCCAGCACCCCGGAGTCTGGGGCCAACGTCCTGACTTTC. Translated: CASTPESGANVLTF.

Note on this clonotype: Its ends do not fully match the called genes, so a read error is possible. The rearrangement uses TRBV4-1 and TRBJ1-5, with a possible D match to TRBD1 (5 bases). The germline gives CDR1 MGHRA, CDR2 YSYEKL. This CDR3 region has 14 residues. The CDR3 reads CASNQDSSNQPQHF. Written as DNA, the CDR3 is TGCGCCAGCAACCAAGACAGTAGCAATCAGCCACAGCATTTT.

This clonotype was found once. A junction end diverges from the germline sequence, so it may reflect a read error. The V call is TRBV11-2, the J call TRBJ2-7, with D tentatively TRBD1 (6 bases). The CDR3 has 15 residues. Germline CDR1 and CDR2: SGHAT and FQNNGV. The CDR3 loop reads CASSLGKDRIYEQYF. In nucleotides, the CDR3 is TGTGCCAGCAGCTTAGGCAAAGACAGGATCTACGAGCAGTACTTT.

About this clonotype itself: A much more abundant neighbour one base away suggests this may be a read error. The chain has TRBV28 and TRBJ1-1, with D maybe TRBD1 (5 bases). Germline V gives CDR1 MDHEN, CDR2 SYDVKM. Trimming pared 5 bases from V and 3 bases from J, leaving 16 bases between. The CDR3 consists of 15 residues. The CDR3 sequence: CASSISYRGYTEAFF. For the CDR3, the DNA is TGTGCCAGCAGTATAAGTTACCGGGGCTACACTGAAGCTTTCTTT.

This clonotype was found many times. This rearrangement joins TRBV11-2 to TRBJ2-4, with D tentatively TRBD2 (5 bases). Per the germline V gene, CDR1 is SGHAT and CDR2 is FQNNGV. With 4 bases removed from V and 1 base from J, the gap between germline ends came to 17 bases. This CDR3 is 17 amino acids long. CDR3 coding DNA: TGTGCCAGCAGCTCCAGGTGGGAGACTTCCGCCAAAAACATTCAGTACTTC. Residues: CASSSRWETSAKNIQYF.

The genes are TRBV11-3 and TRBJ2-3; weak D call: TRBD1 (5 bases). This CDR3 region has 15 residues. Germline V gene data show CDR1 as SGHNT and CDR2 as YENEEA. Trimming took 1 base from V and 3 from J, leaving 11 bases between them. The CDR3 spells CASSLGGLPTDTQYF. The CDR3 DNA sequence: TGTGCCAGCAGCTTAGGGGGCCTCCCGACAGATACGCAGTATTTT. Together with reference TRBV11-3 and TRBJ2-3, the CDR3 gives the full variable domain: EAGVVQSPRYKIIEKKQPVAFWCNPISGHNTLYWYLQNLGQGPELLIRYENEEAVDDSQLPKDRFSAERLKGVDSTLKIQPAELGDSAVYLCASSLGGLPTDTQYFGPGTRLTVL.

This clonotype has at least ten counts. This rearrangement joins TRBV5-1 to TRBJ2-5, with D perhaps matching TRBD2 (5 bases). With 1 base removed from V and 0 bases from J, the gap between germline ends came to 7 bases. The germline V gene encodes CDR1 SGHRS and CDR2 YFSETQ. The CDR3 totals 14 residues. The CDR3 reads CASSLMGDQETQYF. The CDR3 DNA reads as TGCGCCAGCAGCTTGATGGGAGACCAAGAGACCCAGTACTTC.

Concerning this clonotype: At one of its ends the junction is not consistent with the germline gene, which may arise from a read error. V is TRBV11-3 and J is TRBJ2-5, with a possible D match to TRBD2 (5 bases). The CDR3 consists of 13 residues. Germline loops: CDR1 SGHNT, CDR2 YENEEA. The CDR3 nucleotides read TGTGCCAGCAGTCCGGGCTTGGGAGAGAGCCAGTACTTC. Amino acid sequence: CASSPGLGESQYF.

There are a few counts of this clonotype. A much larger clone sits a single nucleotide away, making a read error possible. V gene TRBV29-1 combines with J gene TRBJ2-7, with D possibly called TRBD1 or TRBD2 (5 bases each). In germline, CDR1 is SQVTM, CDR2 ANQGSEA. This CDR3 spans 14 amino acids. The CDR3: CSVTGFGLTYEQHF. As DNA, the CDR3 is TGCAGCGTCACAGGTTTTGGACTGACCTACGAGCAGCACTTC.

On this clonotype itself: The final CDR3 position lacks the conserved phenylalanine or tryptophan, pointing to a likely read error. The chain employs TRBV11-2 and TRBJ2-7; 15 bases agree with TRBD2. The CDR3 contains 18 residues. V shed 7 bases, J shed 2 bases, and the junction held 12 bases outside the gene matches. Germline CDR1 SGHAT, CDR2 FQNNGV. The DNA of the CDR3 is TGTGCCAGCATCCTAGGGGTGGGACTAGCGGGGGGTCCCTACGAGCAGTACTTA. Translated, it gives CASILGVGLAGGPYEQYL.